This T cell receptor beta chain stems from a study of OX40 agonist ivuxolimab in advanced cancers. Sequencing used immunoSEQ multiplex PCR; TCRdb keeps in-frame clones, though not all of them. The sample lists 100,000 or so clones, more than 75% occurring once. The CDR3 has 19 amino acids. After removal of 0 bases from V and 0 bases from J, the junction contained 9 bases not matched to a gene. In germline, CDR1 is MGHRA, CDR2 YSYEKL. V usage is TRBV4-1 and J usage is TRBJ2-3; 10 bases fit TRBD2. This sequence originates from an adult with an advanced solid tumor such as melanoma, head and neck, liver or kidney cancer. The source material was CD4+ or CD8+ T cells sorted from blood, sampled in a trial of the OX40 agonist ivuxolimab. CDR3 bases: TGCGCCAGCAGCCAAGATCCCCCGCTAGCGGGAGTAAGCACAGATACGCAGTATTTT. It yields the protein CASSQDPPLAGVSTDTQYF.